What follows is one TCR beta chain and its context. Its antigen is still unknown. Base quality data are lacking; no much larger clone is found one base away. This specimen's time point label, interpreted: cycle 4 day 1 (C4D1), after six to seven weeks of nivolumab. All trial patients had relapsed after autologous stem cell transplantation, with cohorts A, B and C differing in prior brentuximab vedotin exposure. The trial cohort comprised 60 or so patients with relapsed/refractory classical Hodgkin lymphoma whose best overall responses were complete response, partial response or progressive disease. In the multi-cohort phase II CheckMate 205 trial, trial patients received single-agent nivolumab. An independent review committee assessed best overall response by applying the 2007 International Working Group response criteria. Trial PBMCs were collected immediately before nivolumab initiation (C1D1) and during therapy at cycle 2 day 1 and cycle 4 day 1. Peripheral blood was collected in 8 mL Vacutainer Cell Preparation Tubes, from which PBMCs were isolated by centrifugation and then cryopreserved.

The data stem from a study of PD-1 blockade in classical Hodgkin lymphoma (dated by TCRdb to 2020 to 2021). General notes on the study: Nivolumab dosing was 3 mg/kg intravenously every 2 weeks, continuing until either disease progression or unacceptable toxicity. To define a peripheral blood immune signature of response to PD-1 blockade in classical Hodgkin lymphoma, the study combined TCR beta sequencing with CyTOF. The study at large found these results: Only a single clinical trial cohort was studied, and what caused the repertoire differences, possibly disease activity or prior therapy, remained undefined. By C4D1, a significant rise was seen in CD4+ TCR diversity but not in CD8+ TCR diversity (p=0.0027 vs p=0.16), and the rise was most apparent among complete responders (p=0.02). Among trial patients, those achieving complete response had baseline diversity similar to that of newly diagnosed patients, while diversity was significantly lower in partial responders and progressors. Newly diagnosed patients were reported to have lower baseline TCR diversity than healthy donors, and relapsed/refractory patients were reported to have lower baseline TCR diversity still. Diversity was lower in patients who began nivolumab less than 1 year after ASCT, so these patients were left out of later analyses to avoid confounding by immune reconstitution.

Genomic DNA was extracted with the Qiagen DNeasy kit from unsorted PBMCs and from negatively selected CD4+ and CD8+ fractions. Amplification of TCR beta CDR3 regions was done by immunoSEQ multiplex PCR with primers that anneal to V and J segments. Amplification bias was minimized using a synthetic immune receptor repertoire, and residual bias was removed computationally after sequencing. The authors processed their data as follows. Custom Python scripts were used to quantify repertoire diversity as the Shannon entropy index. Unsorted, CD4+ and CD8+ repertoires were analyzed separately, except in combined analyses where CD4+ and CD8+ sequences were merged in silico. Clonal expansion was defined as at least a 2-fold frequency increase after treatment relative to C1D1, with a pseudocount of 0.5 for undetected baseline clones. Clones with 0 or 1 copy at C1D1 were defined as singleton clones, while clones with 2 or more copies were defined as non-singleton clones. By matching protein sequences in sorted samples from the same patient, clones expanded in unsorted samples were annotated as CD4+, CD8+ or unknown. Wilcoxon tests on paired samples were used to test changes in diversity from C1D1 to C4D1. Not all clones reach the TCRdb copy of this immuneACCESS table, which keeps in-frame sequences only. Checked studies attribute under half of the gap to unresolved V genes and leave the rest unexplained. The V and J calls and clone size were taken over from that table, and D and trimming were inferred from the DNA. This sample gives about 47,000 clones in total; over 70% of them show up just once. Together, the top ten hold under 20% of the sample.

Deletion took 1 base off V and 11 bases off J, with a span of 15 bases between the germline ends. Reading from cysteine to phenylalanine, the CDR3 counts 14 amino acids. Of the read, only the CDR3 DNA is kept; its 42 bases are in frame from base 1. The germline V gene (reference sequence) sets CDR1 to SGHAT and CDR2 to FQDESV. The sample was peripheral blood mononuclear cells (PBMCs), taken before the fourth cycle of nivolumab. The chain couples TRBV11-1 to TRBJ2-1; too little of a D gene remains to name it. The TCR comes from a human donor with classical Hodgkin lymphoma. The DNA reads as follows: TGTGCCAGCAGCTTAGGCTCTTACTATGGCAAGCAGTTCTTC. Translated, it gives CASSLGSYYGKQFF.